These T cell receptor beta chains were read from a single sample in a study of blood T cell repertoires in COVID-19. Using immunoSEQ multiplex PCR, the repertoire was profiled, and TCRdb retains in-frame clones only, with some absent. The sample lists approximately 340,000 clones; 80% to 90% were seen once. Sequencing was done on a sample of peripheral blood. The receptor source for this set is a man in his thirties or forties with COVID-19, enrolled during active disease. Both conserved end residues are part of each CDR3. The D gene is left open where the match is weak.

NA	TRBV4-1	TRBJ1-2	CASSHRIIDRTGGYGYTF
NA	TRBV2	TRBJ2-5	CASSDWAGQETQYF
TRBD1	TRBV6-2/TRBV6-3	TRBJ1-5	CASSYSRFYRGNQPQHF
NA	TRBV5-1	TRBJ2-5	CASSFMGPGETQYF
TRBD2	TRBV3-1/TRBV3-2	TRBJ2-1	CASSQDRGGGYNEQFF
TRBD2	TRBV5-8	TRBJ2-5	CASSLWTSGKETQYF
TRBD2	TRBV24-1	TRBJ2-3	CATSELIGTSGTSTDTQYF
NA	TRBV11-3	TRBJ2-3	CASSLGAASTDTQYF
TRBD2	TRBV5-1	TRBJ2-3	CASSLTRREGPDTQYF
NA	TRBV29-1	TRBJ2-2	CSVETVTNAGELFF
TRBD2	TRBV2	TRBJ2-5	CASSQSTSGSTQYF
TRBD1	TRBV19	TRBJ1-1	CASSFRTGGKAEAFF
TRBD1	TRBV19	TRBJ1-2	CASSSTGTGYYGYTF
TRBD1	TRBV4-3	TRBJ2-5	CASSQEVPGQGVETQYF
TRBD1	TRBV3-1/TRBV3-2	TRBJ2-6	CASSHLFRDRRFISGANVLTF
NA	TRBV18	TRBJ1-1	CASSPREFWGRDTEAFF
TRBD1	TRBV28	TRBJ1-4	CASSLQGATNEKLFF
TRBD1	TRBV19	TRBJ1-2	CASSRGQANYGYTF
TRBD2	TRBV10-3	TRBJ2-1	CAISAKREGLYEQFF
NA	TRBV7-2	TRBJ2-1	CASSLTYREPFF
TRBD1	TRBV28	TRBJ1-2	CASSIISRGSYGYTF
TRBD1	TRBV7-8	TRBJ1-1	CASSTRTGPEAFF
NA	TRBV27	TRBJ2-7	CASSLGQFYEQYF
TRBD1	TRBV10-3	TRBJ1-6	CAISESRTGDLYNSPLHF
TRBD1	TRBV28	TRBJ1-5	CASIGGVTGRQPQHF
NA	TRBV5-1	TRBJ1-2	CASSLVPGQNYGYTF
TRBD1	TRBV7-2	TRBJ2-3	CASSLRGSTGVSTDTQYF
TRBD1	TRBV6-5	TRBJ2-7	CASSSGQGVYEQYF
TRBD2	TRBV25-1	TRBJ2-3	CASSEFSGGRTDTQYF
TRBD1	TRBV29-1	TRBJ1-2	CSVLLTDRARNYGYTF
TRBD1	TRBV7-2	TRBJ2-3	CASSLVSGGDTQYF
TRBD2	TRBV9	TRBJ2-3	CASSVVEGTSGSLDTDTQYF